The 19 T cell receptor beta chains listed next were all sequenced from one sample in a study of blood T cell repertoires in COVID-19. Only in-frame clones appear in the TCRdb table, and some are missing; sequencing was by immunoSEQ multiplex PCR. This table has approximately 91,000 clones, around 75% appearing once. Sample: peripheral blood. These receptors came from a man in his 70s with acute or convalescent COVID-19.

The chain carries TRBV7-2 and TRBJ2-1; 10 nucleotides match TRBD2. The CDR3 spans 16 residues. Germline assignment: CDR1 SGHTA and CDR2 FQGNSA. V gave up 4 bases and J gave up 9 bases; unmatched junction bases: 12. CDR3 sequence: CASSWSGTSGNGEQFF. CDR3 in DNA: TGTGCCAGCAGCTGGAGTGGTACTAGCGGGAACGGTGAGCAGTTCTTC.

The chain uses TRBV11-1 and TRBJ2-7; 7 bases agree with TRBD1. V gave up 1 base and J gave up 3 bases; unmatched junction bases: 3. Germline V lookup: CDR1 SGHAT, CDR2 FQDESV (reference sequence). This CDR3 is 14 amino acids long. This chain's CDR3 is CASSLGAGGYEQYF. The CDR3 nucleotides are TGTGCCAGCAGCTTAGGGGCAGGGGGCTACGAGCAGTACTTC. Complete variable domain (other parts from reference TRBV11-1 and TRBJ2-7): EAEVAQSPRYKITEKSQAVAFWCDPISGHATLYWYRQILGQGPELLVQFQDESVVDDSQLPKDRFSAERLKGVDSTLKIQPAELGDSAMYLCASSLGAGGYEQYFGPGTRLTVT.

The V and J genes are TRBV7-9 and TRBJ1-1; TRBD1 aligns across 7 bases. Germline V lookup: CDR1 SEHNR, CDR2 FQNEAQ (reference sequence). The V and J ends lost 3 bases and 6 bases, in that order; junction bases with no gene match: 7. The CDR3 sequence is 14 residues long. The chain's CDR3 is CASSFTGEASEAFF. CDR3 DNA: TGTGCCAGCAGCTTTACAGGGGAGGCGTCTGAAGCTTTCTTT.

This clone was observed once. The rearrangement joins TRBV28 to TRBJ2-5; a possible D gene is TRBD2 (5 bases). V lost 6 bases, J lost 4 bases, and 18 bases lay in between. Germline V gene lookup returns CDR1 MDHEN and CDR2 SYDVKM. CDR3 length: 15 amino acids. CDR3 DNA: TGTGCCAGCAGCTCGGTCAACGGGAAACGAGAGACCCAGTACTTC. It specifies CASSSVNGKRETQYF.

The J gene is TRBJ2-4, the V gene TRBV5-4, with no clear D. Germline V gene sequence: CDR1 SGHNT, CDR2 YYREEE (reference sequence). The CDR3 spans 14 residues. V lost 2 bases, J lost 10 bases, and 16 bases lay in between. CDR3 nucleotides: TGTGCCAGCAGCTTCTCCCGAACGACGGGTATTCAGTACTTC. Translation gives CASSFSRTTGIQYF.

This sequence joins TRBV5-1 and TRBJ2-7; D is ambiguous. V was shortened by 2 bases and J by 1 base, with 7 bases between the two germline ends. Germline V gene data show CDR1 as SGHRS and CDR2 as YFSETQ. The length of the CDR3 is 13 residues. CDR3 loop: CASSLARSYEQYF. The CDR3 DNA is TGCGCCAGCAGCTTAGCACGGTCCTACGAGCAGTACTTC.

The V call is TRBV5-1, the J call TRBJ1-6, with 7 positions matching TRBD1. The V and J ends lost 4 bases and 5 bases, in that order; junction bases with no gene match: 6. Germline CDR1 SGHRS, CDR2 YFSETQ. CDR3 length: 15 amino acids. The chain's CDR3 is CASSVTGEDNSPLHF. The CDR3 DNA sequence: TGCGCCAGCAGCGTCACAGGGGAGGATAATTCACCCCTCCACTTT.

The genes are TRBV7-3 and TRBJ2-5; maybe TRBD2 (6 bases). Germline values: CDR1 SGHTA, CDR2 FQGTGA. The V end was cut by 1 base, the J end by 5 bases, with 17 bases between. There are 16 residues in the CDR3. The CDR3 is CASSLSERSRGETQYF. CDR3 in DNA: TGTGCCAGCAGCTTAAGTGAGCGGTCCCGGGGGGAGACCCAGTACTTC.

J is TRBJ2-1 and V is TRBV7-3; possibly TRBD1 for D (5 bases). Per germline, CDR1 SGHTA and CDR2 FQGTGA. CDR3 size: 14 residues. The germline V and J ends were trimmed by 2 bases and 8 bases, with 13 bases remaining between them. In DNA, the CDR3 is TGTGCCAGCAGCTTAGAACCAGGGCTTGATGAGCAGTTCTTC. Translation gives CASSLEPGLDEQFF.

The chain has TRBV16 and TRBJ2-2; D gene uncertain. The V end lost 0 bases, the J end lost 5 bases, and 4 bases lay between the germline ends. CDR1 and CDR2 from the germline V gene are KGHSY and FQNENV. The CDR3 length is 13 residues. CDR3 in amino acids: CASSQSRTGELFF. DNA of the CDR3: TGTGCCAGCAGCCAATCGCGGACCGGGGAGCTGTTTTTT.

The chain joins TRBV19 to TRBJ2-4, with D perhaps matching TRBD2 (5 bases). The V end was cut by 5 bases, the J end by 0 bases, with 14 bases between. This CDR3 contains 16 residues. Looked up from germline, CDR1 is LNHDA and CDR2 is SQIVND (reference sequence). CDR3 nucleotide sequence: TGTGCCAGTAGTCCCGGGGAAGGCGTAGCCAAAAACATTCAGTACTTC. It encodes CASSPGEGVAKNIQYF. The variable domain in full, completed from reference TRBV19 and TRBJ2-4, reads DGGITQSPKYLFRKEGQNVTLSCEQNLNHDAMYWYRQDPGQGLRLIYYSQIVNDFQKGDIAEGYSVSREKKESFPLTVTSAQKNPTAFYLCASSPGEGVAKNIQYFGAGTRLSVL.

This chain joins TRBV5-5 and TRBJ2-7; 11 bases are shared with TRBD2. Germline CDR1 is SGHKS and CDR2 is YYEKEE (reference sequence). The V and J ends lost 0 bases and 6 bases, in that order; junction bases with no gene match: 8. The CDR3 runs to 16 residues. The chain's CDR3 is CASSLVVAGGPVEQYF. The CDR3 DNA reads TGTGCCAGCAGCTTGGTGGTAGCGGGAGGGCCGGTCGAGCAGTACTTC.

The chain has TRBV5-1 and TRBJ2-1, with D hard to call. CDR1 and CDR2 from the germline V gene are SGHRS and YFSETQ. V gave up 0 bases and J gave up 5 bases, with 15 bases separating them. The CDR3 loop spans 16 amino acids. CDR3: CASSLVAVNLHNEQFF. The DNA of the CDR3 is TGCGCCAGCAGCTTGGTAGCAGTTAACCTACACAATGAGCAGTTCTTC. The full variable domain, in which reference TRBV5-1 and TRBJ2-1 provide the parts outside the CDR3, is KAGVTQTPRYLIKTRGQQVTLSCSPISGHRSVSWYQQTPGQGLQFLFEYFSETQRNKGNFPGRFSGRQFSNSRSEMNVSTLELGDSALYLCASSLVAVNLHNEQFFGPGTRLTVL.

This chain links TRBV27 with TRBJ1-4; 8 bases agree with TRBD1. With 1 base clipped from V and 5 bases from J, the junction kept 3 bases outside the gene matches. The CDR3 length is 15 residues. Germline V gene data show CDR1 as MNHEY and CDR2 as SMNVEV (reference sequence). CDR3 residues: CASSLFGTGNEKLFF. The DNA of the CDR3 is TGTGCCAGCAGTTTATTCGGGACAGGAAATGAAAAACTGTTTTTT.

The chain links TRBV11-2 to TRBJ1-2, with TRBD1 matching 8 bases. In germline, CDR1 is SGHAT, CDR2 FQNNGV. V dropped 1 base and J dropped 5; count of bases not matched to a gene: 0. The length of the CDR3 is 13 residues. The CDR3 reads CASSLGQGYGYTF. The CDR3 DNA reads TGTGCCAGCAGCTTAGGACAGGGGTATGGCTACACCTTC.

The J gene is TRBJ2-7, the V gene TRBV9; D is undetermined. The V end lost 0 bases, the J end lost 2 bases, and 9 bases lay between the germline ends. Germline V gene data show CDR1 as SGDLS and CDR2 as YYNGEE. This CDR3 comprises 14 residues. In DNA, the CDR3 is TGTGCCAGCAGCGTAGCTGGCGGAACCTACGAGCAGTACTTC. Amino acids: CASSVAGGTYEQYF.

The J gene is TRBJ2-3, the V gene TRBV5-1; 7 nucleotides align to TRBD1. V lost 0 bases to trimming and J lost 4 bases; unmatched junction nucleotides: 8. Germline V gene lookup returns CDR1 SGHRS and CDR2 YFSETQ. The length of the CDR3 is 16 residues. The CDR3 nucleotides read TGCGCCAGCAGCTTGGCCGCGACAGGGTTTGCAGATACGCAGTATTTT. Its protein product is CASSLAATGFADTQYF.

The V and J genes are TRBV14 and TRBJ2-3; 7 positions agree with TRBD1. In germline, CDR1 is SGHDN, CDR2 FVKESK. The CDR3 loop spans 16 amino acids. The trim removed 4 bases at V and 4 bases at J, leaving 11 bases unmatched. CDR3 protein: CASSLLTGLKSDTQYF. CDR3 nucleotides: TGTGCCAGCAGCCTGCTGACAGGGTTAAAATCAGATACGCAGTATTTT.

V is TRBV30 and J is TRBJ2-7; 7 bases map to TRBD1. The junction had 4 bases not matched to a gene; V was cut back by 2 bases and J by 0 bases. The CDR3 consists of 14 residues. In germline, CDR1 is GTSNPN, CDR2 SVGIG (reference sequence). Here the CDR3 DNA reads TGTGCCTGGAGTTCACAGGGGATCTCCTACGAGCAGTACTTC. Translated, it gives CAWSSQGISYEQYF.